This TCR beta chain derives from a study of cytomegalovirus exposure and HLA in healthy donors. General study results and limits: As a later analysis showed, several of the most significant clusters appeared to be linked to common viral pathogens. Some public TCRs appeared in many individuals, while most sequences were rare. In a later analysis, TCR beta V- and J-gene trimming showed a link to a missense DCLRE1C variant.

Unrecorded immune exposures were likely, despite nominal health at sampling. In its sample, this clone was seen a few times. What it recognizes is unknown. This CDR3 region has 14 residues. Trimming took 0 bases from V and 3 from J, leaving 8 bases between them. Germline CDR1 is KGHSH and CDR2 is LQKENI. The PCR made use of 60 Vbeta and 13 Jbeta primers. The assay was immunoSEQ multiplex PCR, and TCRdb's table has in-frame clones only and misses some. The sample carries about 70,000 clones, 80% to 90% recorded once. The sample taken for sequencing was PBMCs. The rearrangement uses TRBV18 and TRBJ1-1; D possibly corresponds to TRBD1 (5 bases). The TCR originated in a woman under 40 in good health and CMV-seronegative. CDR3 sequence reads: CASSPPGGYTEAFF. The CDR3 DNA sequence: TGTGCCAGCTCACCACCGGGGGGGTACACTGAAGCTTTCTTT.